The rows below give T cell receptor beta chains drawn from one sample of a study of beta chain features in type 1 diabetes. The table came from immunoSEQ multiplex PCR; TCRdb's copy has only in-frame clones and leaves some out. Among roughly 150,000 clones listed, around 63% were seen once. Sequenced input: naive CD4+ T cells from blood. These receptors all come from a man aged 30 to 45 with type 1 diabetes. Both conserved end residues are part of each CDR3. The D gene is left open where the match is weak. Part of the rows lack a size; the others show once, few, many or a class for expanded clones.

v_call	j_call	clone_size	d_call	cdr3_nt	cdr3_aa
TRBV7-2	TRBJ2-5	few	NA	TGTGCCAGCAGCTACTATAACTCGGAGACCCAGTACTTC	CASSYYNSETQYF
TRBV29-1	TRBJ1-2	NA	NA	TGCAGCGTTGGGACGGATAACTATGGCTACACCTTC	CSVGTDNYGYTF
TRBV7-9	TRBJ2-1	NA	TRBD2	TGTGCCAGCAGCTTATCGGGGGGCTCCTACAATGAGCAGTTCTTC	CASSLSGGSYNEQFF
TRBV20-1	TRBJ2-1	few	NA	TGCAGCGCCGGGCCCTACAATGAGCAGTTCTTC	CSAGPYNEQFF
TRBV30	TRBJ1-6	NA	NA	TGTGCCAGGAGTCCGACAAGTGGTGTCGTAGCCCTCCACTTT	CARSPTSGVVALHF
TRBV29-1	TRBJ2-5	few	NA	TGCAGCGTTGGAGGTTTATATCCCCTTGGGGAGACCCAGTACTTC	CSVGGLYPLGETQYF
TRBV6-5	TRBJ2-1	once	NA	TGTGCCAGCAGCCCCCCGGGGACAACGTACAATGAGCAGTTCTTC	CASSPPGTTYNEQFF
TRBV5-4	TRBJ1-1	NA	NA	TGTGCCAGCAGCGCGCAGTCGAACACTGAAGCTTTCTTT	CASSAQSNTEAFF
TRBV29-1	TRBJ2-5	few	NA	TGCAGCGTTGAAACAGCCCAAGAGACCCAGTACTTC	CSVETAQETQYF
TRBV4-3	TRBJ1-4	NA	NA	TGCGCCAGCAGCGTTTTCAGGGGTAGTGAAAAACTGTTTTTT	CASSVFRGSEKLFF
TRBV29-1	TRBJ2-7	NA	TRBD1	TGCAGCGTAGTCGACAGGGAATCATATTCCGCTAGAATCTACGAGCAGTACTTC	CSVVDRESYSARIYEQYF
TRBV15	TRBJ2-1	NA	NA	TGTGCCACCAGCAGCCTAGGGGGTGAGCAGTTCTTC	CATSSLGGEQFF
TRBV18	TRBJ2-2	few	NA	TGTGCCAGCTCACCACAGGACGTCGAGAACACCGGGGAGCTGTTTTTT	CASSPQDVENTGELFF
TRBV11-2	TRBJ2-3	NA	NA	TGTGCCAGCAGCTTAGATCCCCAGACAGATACGCAGTATTTT	CASSLDPQTDTQYF
TRBV29-1	TRBJ1-1	NA	TRBD1	TGCAGCGTTGAGAGGACAGGGGGAAGGACTTTCTTT	CSVERTGGRTFF
TRBV18	TRBJ2-6	NA	NA	TGTGCCAGCTCACCACCATTGTTGGGATCTGGGGCCAACGTCCTGACTTTC	CASSPPLLGSGANVLTF
TRBV25-1	TRBJ1-5	NA	NA	TGTGCCAGCAGTGTCATGGGGGATCAGCCCCAGCATTTT	CASSVMGDQPQHF
TRBV5-6	TRBJ2-3	few	NA	TGTGCCAGCAGCTTGTCAGATACGCAGTATTTT	CASSLSDTQYF
TRBV29-1	TRBJ2-5	few	NA	TGCAGCGTTGGCAGGGCAGGTCAAGAGACCCAGTACTTC	CSVGRAGQETQYF
TRBV2	TRBJ2-1	NA	NA	TGTGCCAGCAGTCCATACAATGAGCAGTTCTTC	CASSPYNEQFF